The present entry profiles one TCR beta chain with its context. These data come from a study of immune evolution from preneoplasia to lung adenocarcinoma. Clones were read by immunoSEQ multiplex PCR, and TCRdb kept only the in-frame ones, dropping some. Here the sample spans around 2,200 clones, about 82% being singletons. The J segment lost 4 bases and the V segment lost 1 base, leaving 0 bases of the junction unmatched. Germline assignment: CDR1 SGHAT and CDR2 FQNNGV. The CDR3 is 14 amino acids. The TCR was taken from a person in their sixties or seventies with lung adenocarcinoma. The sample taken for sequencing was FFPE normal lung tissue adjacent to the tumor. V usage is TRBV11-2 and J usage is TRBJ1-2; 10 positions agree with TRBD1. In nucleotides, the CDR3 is TGTGCCAGCAGCTTAGGACAGGGGGCCTATGGCTACACCTTC. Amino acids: CASSLGQGAYGYTF. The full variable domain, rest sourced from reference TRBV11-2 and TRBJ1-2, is EAGVAQSPRYKIIEKRQSVAFWCNPISGHATLYWYQQILGQGPKLLIQFQNNGVVDDSQLPKDRFSAERLKGVDSTLKIQPAKLEDSAVYLCASSLGQGAYGYTFGSGTRLTVV.